The TCR beta chain under discussion was sequenced for a study of early T cells in non-severe SARS-CoV-2 infection. V was clipped by 2 bases and J by 4 bases; unmatched bases: 4. Germline loops: CDR1 SGHRS, CDR2 YFSETQ. This CDR3 is built from 14 residues. TCRdb ran MiXCR on the 5' RACE reads and lists one entry per CDR3 protein. The table records 70,000 or so distinct CDR3 sequences, roughly 13% of them present only once. In its sample, this clonotype was seen a few times. Specimen: whole blood. The V gene is TRBV5-1, the J gene TRBJ1-1, with TRBD1 matching 8 bases. This clonotype originated in an adult who was a healthcare worker with PCR-confirmed SARS-CoV-2 infection or an uninfected control (not recorded which). The CDR3 sequence is CASSLKQGGTEAFF. CDR3 nucleotide sequence: TGCGCCAGCAGCTTAAAACAGGGGGGCACTGAAGCTTTCTTT.